Below are 11 T cell receptor beta chains sequenced from a single sample in a study of blood T cell repertoires in COVID-19. Here immunoSEQ multiplex PCR was the method, and the copy in TCRdb shows in-frame clones only, minus some. Of around 130,000 clones listed, 82% were seen once; the top ten hold about 5%. The sample consisted of peripheral blood. Receptor source: a woman in her 70s with acute or convalescent COVID-19.

V is TRBV19 and J is TRBJ1-1, with 7 nucleotides matching TRBD1. Germline CDR1 LNHDA, CDR2 SQIVND (reference sequence). This CDR3 has 15 residues. With V trimmed by 10 bases and J by 5 bases, 16 bases remained unmatched. The CDR3 DNA reads TGTGCCACTAGAGTCGGAGACAGGGTTTTTACTGAAGCTTTCTTT. Translating gives CATRVGDRVFTEAFF.

The chain has TRBV3-1 (or the pseudogene TRBV3-2) and TRBJ1-2; the match to TRBD1 covers 7 bases. Per the germline V gene, CDR1 is LGHDT and CDR2 is YNNKEL (reference sequence). The CDR3 spans 18 residues. Unmatched junction bases numbered 16, after V lost 2 bases and J lost 4 bases. The CDR3: CASSQRDRATPDFYGYTF. CDR3 in DNA: TGTGCCAGCAGCCAACGTGACAGGGCTACCCCAGACTTCTATGGCTACACCTTC.

This chain links TRBV5-1 with TRBJ1-1, with 8 bases matching TRBD1. Looked up from germline, CDR1 is SGHRS and CDR2 is YFSETQ. Trimming cost V 1 base and J 1 base; bases outside gene matches: 6. This CDR3 spans 16 amino acids. The CDR3 bases are TGCGCCAGCAGCTTGACCGGACAGGGTCGGAACACTGAAGCTTTCTTT. Translated, it gives CASSLTGQGRNTEAFF.

The genes are TRBV2 and TRBJ2-1, with 10 bases that match TRBD1. CDR1 and CDR2 (germline): SNHLY, FYNNEI. Trimming removed 5 bases from V and 7 bases from J; junction bases left unmatched: 5. The CDR3 sequence is 14 residues long. The CDR3 nucleotides read TGTGCCAGCAGTTTCGGACAGGGGGGTAATGAGCAGTTCTTC. It specifies CASSFGQGGNEQFF.

The genes are TRBV6-5 and TRBJ2-7, with TRBD2 identical over 9 bases. V shed 6 bases, J shed 2 bases, and the junction held 5 bases outside the gene matches. This CDR3 comprises 14 residues. Germline V gives CDR1 MNHEY, CDR2 SVGAGI. The CDR3 protein is CASRKLAGTYEQYV. The CDR3 DNA reads as TGTGCCAGCAGAAAACTAGCGGGTACCTACGAGCAGTACGTC.

The J gene is TRBJ2-1, the V gene TRBV30, with TRBD2 matching 8 bases. Germline V gene data show CDR1 as GTSNPN and CDR2 as SVGIG (reference sequence). With 3 bases clipped from V and 5 bases from J, the junction kept 9 bases outside the gene matches. The CDR3 runs to 15 residues. The CDR3 nucleotides read TGTGCCTGGAGCCCCGGGACTAGACTCGACAATGAGCAGTTCTTC. Protein product: CAWSPGTRLDNEQFF. Complete variable domain (other parts from reference TRBV30 and TRBJ2-1): SQTIHQWPATLVQPVGSPLSLECTVEGTSNPNLYWYRQAAGRGLQLLFYSVGIGQISSEVPQNLSASRPQDRQFILSSKKLLLSDSGFYLCAWSPGTRLDNEQFFGPGTRLTVL.

The chain couples TRBV5-3 to TRBJ1-2; perhaps TRBD1 as D (5 bases). TRBV5-3 is reported as an ORF; its role is uncertain. V lost 2 bases and J lost 5, with 16 bases in between. The CDR3 is 15 amino acids. The chain's CDR3 is CARSLRGALVYGYTF. The CDR3 coding sequence is TGTGCCAGAAGCTTAAGGGGTGCACTTGTATATGGCTACACCTTC.

For the CDR3, the DNA is TGCGCCAGCAGCTTGGAGCCGGGACAGCACAACACCGGGGAGCTGTTTTTT. This encodes CASSLEPGQHNTGELFF. This chain links TRBV5-1 with TRBJ2-2, with TRBD1 matching 7 bases. Trimming removed 0 bases from V and 2 bases from J; junction bases left unmatched: 7. Germline values: CDR1 SGHRS, CDR2 YFSETQ. CDR3 length equals 17 residues.

This chain connects TRBV7-2 to TRBJ2-1; 12 bases fit TRBD2. CDR1 and CDR2 (germline): SGHTA, FQGNSA. The CDR3 loop spans 17 amino acids. V gave up 2 bases and J gave up 2 bases; unmatched junction bases: 4. The CDR3 region has the DNA TGTGCCAGCAGCTTACTAGCGGGGGGGATCACCTACAATGAGCAGTTCTTC. Amino acid sequence: CASSLLAGGITYNEQFF.

This chain joins TRBV4-1 and TRBJ2-7; 13 bases are a match to TRBD2. The CDR3 runs 15 residues. J gave up 9 bases and V 4 bases, and 9 bases lay outside the gene matches. Germline V gene lookup returns CDR1 MGHRA and CDR2 YSYEKL. The CDR3 protein is CASSPGLAGNGGQYF. CDR3 DNA sequence: TGCGCCAGCAGCCCGGGACTAGCGGGGAACGGTGGGCAGTACTTC.

The V call is TRBV18, the J call TRBJ2-7; 7 bases align to TRBD1. The CDR3 spans 18 residues. Germline loops: CDR1 KGHSH, CDR2 LQKENI. The junction had 25 bases not matched to a gene; V was cut back by 8 bases and J by 6 bases. CDR3 nucleotide sequence: TGTGCCAGCCCCGCCCCCGGGACAGAAAAAGAATCTAAGTGCGAGCAGTACGTC. Its translation: CASPAPGTEKESKCEQYV.